This T cell receptor (beta chain) emerged from a study of early T cells in non-severe SARS-CoV-2 infection. Study information: Unsorted whole-blood RNA was sequenced in bulk, leaving chains unpaired. Study outcomes and limitations: Lookups in VDJdb leaned toward anti-spike CD8 responses and missed private and CD4 specificities.

Unique molecular identifiers were added to individual cDNA molecules. Each CDR3 protein gets one entry after TCRdb re-called the 5' RACE reads with MiXCR. The sample carries 55,000 to 65,000 distinct CDR3 sequences, 12% recorded once. This clonotype showed up just a few times. Its cognate antigen is unknown. The CDR3 is 13 residues long. The germline gives CDR1 DFQATT, CDR2 SNEGSKA (reference sequence). Trimming pared 3 bases from V and 5 bases from J, leaving 13 bases between. Sequencing input: whole blood. The origin of this receptor is an adult who was a healthcare worker with PCR-confirmed SARS-CoV-2 infection or an uninfected control (not recorded which). The J gene is TRBJ2-5, the V gene TRBV20-1; D call uncertain. CDR3: CSARNIRDETQYF. CDR3 nucleotide sequence: TGCAGTGCTAGGAACATTCGAGATGAGACCCAGTACTTC.